One and the same sample provided the 3 T cell receptor beta chains below, sequenced in a study of blood T cell repertoires in COVID-19. The assay was immunoSEQ multiplex PCR, and TCRdb's table has in-frame clones only and misses some. The table has 100,000 or so clones, around 85% seen once. Sequenced: peripheral blood. Source of these receptors: a woman in her 70s with active or convalescent COVID-19.

This clone occurred a few times. The CDR3 region is CASAKGETLTEAFF. CDR3 nucleotides: TGTGCCAGTGCGAAGGGGGAAACCCTCACTGAAGCTTTCTTT. V gene TRBV19 combines with J gene TRBJ1-1, with D possibly matching TRBD1 (6 bases). This CDR3 has 14 amino acids. Trimming left V 8 bases short and J 4 bases short, with 17 bases between. Germline V gives CDR1 LNHDA, CDR2 SQIVND (reference sequence). The variable domain in full, completed from reference TRBV19 and TRBJ1-1, reads DGGITQSPKYLFRKEGQNVTLSCEQNLNHDAMYWYRQDPGQGLRLIYYSQIVNDFQKGDIAEGYSVSREKKESFPLTVTSAQKNPTAFYLCASAKGETLTEAFFGQGTRLTVV.

This clone came up once. J is TRBJ2-1 and V is TRBV19; 7 positions agree with TRBD1. V was pared by 7 bases and J by 9 bases, with 15 bases of the junction left unmatched. The CDR3 sequence is 15 residues long. Germline V CDR1 and CDR2: LNHDA, SQIVND (reference sequence). CDR3 in DNA: TGTGCCAGTACCCAGACAGGGAGAGTGATGAGTGAGCAGTTCTTC. This translates into CASTQTGRVMSEQFF.

V is TRBV11-2 and J is TRBJ1-6, with D possibly matching TRBD1 (5 bases). Trimming cost V 5 bases and J 11 bases, with 13 bases left between them. This CDR3 comprises 13 residues. Germline V gives CDR1 SGHAT, CDR2 FQNNGV. The CDR3: CASSPWGGTPLHF. CDR3 in DNA: TGTGCCAGCAGCCCCTGGGGGGGAACACCCCTCCACTTT.